These 32 T cell receptor beta chains were all obtained from the same sample, sequenced in a study of blood T cell repertoires in COVID-19. Produced via immunoSEQ multiplex PCR; TCRdb's table is partial and in-frame only. In the table there are over 200,000 clones, 70% to 90% of which are singletons. Sequenced sample: PBMCs or T cells enriched from blood (not recorded which). The receptors shown here come from a man younger than 35 who had recovered from COVID-19.

This clone has more than one count but fewer than ten. The V gene is TRBV24-1, the J gene TRBJ2-1; 10 bases map to TRBD2. Germline assignment: CDR1 KGHDR and CDR2 SFDVKD. Trimming removed 4 bases from V and 6 bases from J; junction bases left unmatched: 8. CDR3 length: 16 residues. This CDR3 reads CATSDSSGRAPNEQFF. CDR3 coding DNA: TGTGCCACCAGTGACTCCAGCGGGAGGGCCCCCAATGAGCAGTTCTTC.

The gene calls are TRBV2 and TRBJ2-2, with D perhaps matching TRBD1 (6 bases). Looked up from germline, CDR1 is SNHLY and CDR2 is FYNNEI. The V and J ends lost 4 bases and 6 bases respectively, with 12 bases between them. The CDR3 loop spans 14 amino acids. The CDR3 DNA reads as TGTGCCAGCAGTGGGCAGGGGAGCGCCGGGGAGCTGTTTTTT. Amino acid sequence: CASSGQGSAGELFF. The complete variable domain, with remaining parts taken from reference TRBV2 and TRBJ2-2, reads EPEVTQTPSHQVTQMGQEVILRCVPISNHLYFYWYRQILGQKVEFLVSFYNNEISEKSEIFDDQFSVERPDGSNFTLKIRSTKLEDSAMYFCASSGQGSAGELFFGEGSRLTVL.

This chain uses TRBV18 with TRBJ2-1; 7 bases match TRBD1. Trimming at V came to 0 bases and at J to 0 bases, leaving 2 bases not matched to a gene. The CDR3 is made up of 16 amino acids. The V gene's germline CDR1 is KGHSH and CDR2 LQKENI. CDR3 amino acids: CASSPPGQSSYNEQFF. The CDR3 DNA sequence: TGTGCCAGCTCACCACCGGGACAGAGCTCCTACAATGAGCAGTTCTTC.

The chain carries TRBV6-1 and TRBJ2-2; 10 bases agree with TRBD1. The CDR3 consists of 17 residues. The ends lost 2 bases at V and 4 bases at J; junction bases unmatched: 7. Germline CDR1 reads MNHNS; CDR2 reads SASEGT. The CDR3 DNA follows: TGTGCCAGCAGTGAATACGGGACAGGGGAGGTCACCGGGGAGCTGTTTTTT. As protein: CASSEYGTGEVTGELFF.

V usage is TRBV6-5 and J usage is TRBJ1-4; D is unclear. Trimming shortened V by 5 bases and J by 0 bases, and 7 bases separated the two germline ends. The CDR3 runs 14 residues. Germline V lookup: CDR1 MNHEY, CDR2 SVGAGI. The CDR3 nucleotides read TGTGCCAGCAGTACCGGGACAACTAATGAAAAACTGTTTTTT. Its protein product is CASSTGTTNEKLFF.

This chain connects TRBV12-2 to TRBJ2-7; the table's D call of TRBD1 was not tested on the DNA. TRBV12-2 is a recognized pseudogene. This CDR3 is 16 amino acids long. The CDR3 sequence is CASRSEQGPSSYEQYF. CDR3 DNA: TGTGCAAGTCGCTCCGAACAGGGGCCCAGCTCCTACGAGCAGTACTTC.

This chain joins TRBV18 and TRBJ2-7, with D perhaps TRBD1 (5 bases). The CDR3 runs to 16 residues. Between the trimmed V and J ends, which lost 3 bases and 2 bases, there was a span of 17 bases. CDR1 and CDR2 (germline): KGHSH, LQKENI. The CDR3 DNA is TGTGCCAGCTCACCTCTTAAAGGGGAAGGGACCTACGAGCAGTACTTC. Translation gives CASSPLKGEGTYEQYF.

V gene TRBV9 combines with J gene TRBJ2-1; D perhaps matches TRBD1 (6 bases). The CDR3 extends over 14 amino acids. Trimming stripped 3 bases from V and 5 bases from J, with 12 bases between. The germline V gene has CDR1 SGDLS and CDR2 YYNGEE. The CDR3 loop reads CASSEGDIDNEQFF. The CDR3, as DNA: TGTGCCAGCAGCGAGGGGGACATCGACAATGAGCAGTTCTTC.

This clone was detected once. J is TRBJ1-6 and V is TRBV11-2, with D tentatively TRBD1 (6 bases). This CDR3 region has 14 residues. Germline loops: CDR1 SGHAT, CDR2 FQNNGV. Trimming removed 5 bases at V and 7 bases at J, with 12 bases between. CDR3 DNA sequence: TGTGCCAGCAGCCGGGGGGCGGGAAATTCACCCCTCCACTTT. Its translation is CASSRGAGNSPLHF.

This clone was found a few times. The chain uses TRBV6-5 and TRBJ1-3; TRBD1 is a possible D gene (5 bases). This CDR3 has 13 residues. V lost 6 bases, J lost 2 bases, and 8 bases lay in between. The germline V gene has CDR1 MNHEY and CDR2 SVGAGI. This CDR3 reads CASSLGPGNTIYF. In DNA form, the CDR3 reads TGTGCCAGCAGCCTGGGGCCTGGAAACACCATATATTTT.

The table lists this clone with a count of one. The J gene is TRBJ1-5, the V gene TRBV5-8; D is possibly TRBD1 (5 bases). CDR1 is SGHTS and CDR2 is YDEGEE in the germline V gene. This CDR3 spans 15 amino acids. Trimming cost V 6 bases and J 0 bases, with 13 bases left between them. CDR3 sequence: CASTDRGDSNQPQHF. DNA of the CDR3: TGTGCCAGCACCGACAGAGGAGATAGCAATCAGCCCCAGCATTTT. The variable domain in full, completed from reference TRBV5-8 and TRBJ1-5, reads EAGVTQSPTHLIKTRGQQATLRCSPISGHTSVYWYQQALGLGLQFLLWYDEGEERNRGNFPPRFSGRQFPNYSSELNVNALELEDSALYLCASTDRGDSNQPQHFGDGTRLSIL.

This sequence joins TRBV28 and TRBJ1-5, with D possibly matching TRBD1 (6 bases). Germline CDR1 and CDR2: MDHEN and SYDVKM. Trimming removed 6 bases at V and 6 bases at J, with 18 bases between. The CDR3 is made up of 15 amino acids. Written as DNA, the CDR3 is TGTGCCAGCAGCCCATCTCGGGGGGCAGGTCAGCCCCAGCATTTT. It is translated as CASSPSRGAGQPQHF.

The gene calls are TRBV28 and TRBJ1-4; TRBD1 agrees at 9 bases. Germline CDR1 is MDHEN and CDR2 is SYDVKM. This CDR3 comprises 15 residues. Trimming cost V 5 bases and J 7 bases; bases outside gene matches: 8. The CDR3 is CASSAEQGAGEKLFF. CDR3 coding DNA: TGTGCCAGCAGTGCGGAACAGGGGGCGGGTGAAAAACTGTTTTTT.

The rearrangement joins TRBV6-5 to TRBJ1-2; TRBD1 might be the D (6 bases). CDR1 and CDR2 from the germline V gene are MNHEY and SVGAGI. Trimming shortened V by 7 bases and J by 6 bases, and 9 bases separated the two germline ends. This CDR3 comprises 11 residues. This CDR3 reads CASTAGDGYTF. The DNA for the CDR3 is TGTGCCAGCACGGCAGGGGATGGCTACACCTTC.

In the case of this clone: Other DNA sequences of this sample code for an identical CDR3. V is TRBV11-2 and J is TRBJ1-5; a possible D gene is TRBD1 (5 bases). There are 14 residues in the CDR3. Trimming shortened V by 5 bases and J by 7 bases, and 15 bases separated the two germline ends. Germline-derived CDR1 and CDR2 are SGHAT and FQNNGV. The DNA for the CDR3 is TGTGCCAGCAGCAGGTCGGGGGTGGGGCAGCCCCAGCATTTT. This translates into CASSRSGVGQPQHF.

Only one count was recorded for this clone. J is TRBJ2-1 and V is TRBV28; 8 bases fit TRBD1. The CDR3 is 16 amino acids. V shed 2 bases and J 4 bases; nucleotides not matched to a gene: 7. CDR1 and CDR2 from the germline V gene are MDHEN and SYDVKM. The CDR3 DNA reads TGTGCCAGCAGTTTAGGTCCAGGGGGCAGGTACAATGAGCAGTTCTTC. Translation: CASSLGPGGRYNEQFF.

V usage is TRBV18 and J usage is TRBJ1-2; D gene unclear. CDR1 and CDR2 from the germline V gene are KGHSH and LQKENI. V dropped 3 bases and J dropped 4 bases, with 12 bases sitting between them. This CDR3 has 14 residues. The CDR3 coding sequence is TGTGCCAGCTCACCCCCCGCGTCACGCTATGGCTACACCTTC. Translation gives CASSPPASRYGYTF.

The J gene is TRBJ1-1, the V gene TRBV30; the D is unclear. V lost 1 base, J lost 1 base, and 13 bases lay in between. In germline, CDR1 is GTSNPN, CDR2 SVGIG (reference sequence). The CDR3 runs 15 residues. CDR3 region: CAWSASIAQNTEAFF. DNA for the CDR3: TGTGCCTGGAGTGCCTCTATCGCCCAGAACACTGAAGCTTTCTTT.

The gene calls are TRBV2 and TRBJ2-5; D remains unclear. The CDR3 has 13 residues. The V gene lost 7 bases and the J gene lost 5 bases, with 14 bases spanning the gap. Germline V gives CDR1 SNHLY, CDR2 FYNNEI. This chain's CDR3 is CASTSIIQETQYF. CDR3 bases: TGTGCCAGCACTTCGATTATTCAGGAGACCCAGTACTTC.

The rearrangement uses TRBV7-6 and TRBJ2-1; 11 nucleotides match TRBD2. The CDR3 totals 17 residues. V was clipped by 2 bases and J by 5 bases; unmatched bases: 8. Per germline, CDR1 SGHVS and CDR2 FNYEAQ. CDR3 loop: CASSLYSGRALDNEQFF. Here the CDR3 DNA reads TGTGCCAGCAGCTTATATAGCGGGAGGGCCTTGGACAATGAGCAGTTCTTC.

This rearrangement joins TRBV5-4 to TRBJ1-2; 7 bases align to TRBD1. CDR3 size: 15 residues. Germline CDR1 SGHNT, CDR2 YYREEE (reference sequence). V shed 4 bases and J 2 bases; nucleotides not matched to a gene: 8. CDR3 nucleotides: TGTGCCAGCAGCGAGAGACAGGGTGGCAACTATGGCTACACCTTC. The encoded protein is CASSERQGGNYGYTF.

V is TRBV4-2 and J is TRBJ1-3, with a tentative D call TRBD1 (5 bases). The germline V gene has CDR1 LGHNA and CDR2 YNFKEQ. The CDR3 covers 15 residues. Trimming removed 1 base at V and 0 bases at J, with 7 bases between. Written as DNA, the CDR3 is TGTGCCAGCAGCCAAGGGACAAGCTCTGGAAACACCATATATTTT. This encodes CASSQGTSSGNTIYF.

The chain recombines TRBV5-4 with TRBJ1-4, with 7 nucleotides matching TRBD1. CDR3 length: 15 residues. Germline assignment: CDR1 SGHNT and CDR2 YYREEE (reference sequence). Trimming took 2 bases from V and 6 from J; bases not matched to a gene: 7. The CDR3 protein is CASSLAGTADEKLFF. The CDR3 nucleotides are TGTGCCAGCAGCTTAGCCGGGACAGCCGATGAAAAACTGTTTTTT.

Of note for this clone: Other DNA sequences from this sample encode an identical CDR3 as well. This chain uses TRBV4-1 with TRBJ2-5; D is ambiguous. The V and J ends lost 0 bases and 5 bases respectively, with 4 bases between them. The V gene's germline CDR1 is MGHRA and CDR2 YSYEKL. There are 12 residues in the CDR3. CDR3 residues: CASSQDLETQYF. Here the CDR3 DNA reads TGCGCCAGCAGCCAAGACTTGGAGACCCAGTACTTC.

This clone has just one count. This chain connects TRBV19 to TRBJ2-7, with D maybe TRBD2 (5 bases). Per germline, CDR1 LNHDA and CDR2 SQIVND (reference sequence). Trimming pared 5 bases from V and 0 bases from J, leaving 14 bases between. This CDR3 spans 15 amino acids. The CDR3: CASSGTGTSSYEQYF. DNA for the CDR3: TGTGCCAGTAGTGGCACCGGCACTAGCTCCTACGAGCAGTACTTC.

This chain links TRBV5-6 with TRBJ2-7; D is undetermined. This CDR3 comprises 17 residues. Per germline, CDR1 SGHDT and CDR2 YYEEEE. The germline V and J ends were trimmed by 4 bases and 0 bases, with 20 bases remaining between them. CDR3 nucleotide sequence: TGTGCCAGCAGCCCACCCCTGGTCGGGTCCCGCTCCTACGAGCAGTACTTC. Its translation: CASSPPLVGSRSYEQYF.

This chain connects TRBV11-2 to TRBJ2-7, with TRBD1 identical over 8 bases. Germline CDR1 SGHAT, CDR2 FQNNGV. The CDR3 spans 14 residues. V trimming: 4 bases; J trimming: 3 bases; junction bases outside the gene matches: 5. The CDR3 loop is CASSSQTGDYEQYF. The CDR3, as DNA: TGTGCCAGCAGCTCACAGACAGGGGACTACGAGCAGTACTTC.

The rearrangement uses TRBV5-5 and TRBJ2-6; TRBD1 matches at 7 bases. This CDR3 is built from 15 residues. V lost 4 bases and J lost 2; bases outside the gene matches: 3. CDR1 is SGHKS and CDR2 is YYEKEE in the germline V gene (reference sequence). CDR3 nucleotides: TGTGCCAGCAGCCCTACAGGGGCTGGGGCCAACGTCCTGACTTTC. Protein sequence: CASSPTGAGANVLTF.

This rearrangement joins TRBV19 to TRBJ2-2, with TRBD1 as a possible D gene (6 bases). V lost 4 bases and J lost 1, with 7 bases in between. The CDR3 contains 14 residues. The germline CDR1 and CDR2 sequences are LNHDA and SQIVND (reference sequence). CDR3 residues: CASSTGQNTGELFF. DNA of the CDR3: TGTGCCAGTAGTACGGGACAGAACACCGGGGAGCTGTTTTTT.

The V call is TRBV2, the J call TRBJ1-1; the match to TRBD1 covers 8 bases. CDR1 and CDR2 (germline): SNHLY, FYNNEI. The CDR3 length is 15 residues. Germline trimming cut 2 bases from V and 0 bases from J; bases unmatched to any gene: 2. As DNA, the CDR3 is TGTGCCAGCAGTGAATACAGGGGGATGAACACTGAAGCTTTCTTT. This sequence encodes CASSEYRGMNTEAFF.

The chain carries TRBV5-3 and TRBJ1-3, with D possibly matching TRBD1 (5 bases). TRBV5-3 is treated as an ORF (open reading frame) with a function not yet certain. CDR3 length: 14 amino acids. Trimming took 4 bases from V and 4 from J, leaving 12 bases between them. CDR3 in DNA: TGTGCCAGAAGCAACAGGTACTTCGGAAACACCATATATTTT. Encoded protein: CARSNRYFGNTIYF.

V gene TRBV5-1 combines with J gene TRBJ2-7, with D perhaps matching TRBD2 (6 bases). This CDR3 is built from 15 residues. Germline V lookup: CDR1 SGHRS, CDR2 YFSETQ. The V gene lost 0 bases and the J gene lost 3 bases, with 13 bases spanning the gap. The CDR3 is CASSLVGGKGYEQYF. Here the CDR3 DNA reads TGCGCCAGCAGCTTGGTTGGGGGGAAGGGCTACGAGCAGTACTTC. The variable domain in full, with the rest retrieved from reference TRBV5-1 and TRBJ2-7, is KAGVTQTPRYLIKTRGQQVTLSCSPISGHRSVSWYQQTPGQGLQFLFEYFSETQRNKGNFPGRFSGRQFSNSRSEMNVSTLELGDSALYLCASSLVGGKGYEQYFGPGTRLTVT.